The 3 T cell receptor beta chains below come from one sample, sequenced in a study of T cells in Graves' hyperthyroidism and ophthalmopathy. The CDR3 regions of TCR beta were amplified from RNA transcripts. Using the HTBI primer set, a first-round RT-PCR was run on the TCR CDR3. TCRdb passed the multiplex PCR reads through MiXCR, listing each CDR3 protein once. The table lists about 840,000 distinct CDR3 sequences, around 39% of them singletons. What was sequenced was blood. All receptors come from a young man with Graves' hyperthyroidism.

A word on this clonotype: A read error may explain this, as a much larger clone is one base away. The V call is TRBV7-8, the J call TRBJ2-7; TRBD1 matches 7 bases. With 6 bases clipped from V and 2 bases from J, the junction kept 7 bases outside the gene matches. The CDR3 runs 14 residues. Germline CDR1 is SGHVS and CDR2 is FQNEAQ. CDR3 residues: CASSHIDRAYEQYF. The CDR3 DNA is TGTGCCAGCAGTCACATCGACAGGGCCTACGAGCAGTACTTC. Filled out from reference TRBV7-8 and TRBJ2-7, the complete variable domain reads GAGVSQSPRYKVAKRGQDVALRCDPISGHVSLFWYQQALGQGPEFLTYFQNEAQLDKSGLPSDRFFAERPEGSVSTLKIQRTQQEDSAVYLCASSHIDRAYEQYFGPGTRLTVT.

This chain's CDR3 is CASLLALQETQYF. CDR3 sequence (DNA): TGTGCCAGCCTACTAGCGCTCCAAGAGACCCAGTACTTC. The chain has TRBV25-1 and TRBJ2-5; 7 bases agree with TRBD2. This CDR3 has 13 amino acids. V lost 8 bases, J lost 1 base, and 4 bases stayed unmatched. Germline CDR1 and CDR2: MGHDK and SYGVNS.

In this sample, this clonotype turned up a few times. The chain carries TRBV6-6 and TRBJ2-7, with TRBD1 matching 7 bases. V was pared by 2 bases and J by 6 bases, with 1 base of the junction left unmatched. The CDR3 is made up of 12 amino acids. Germline V gene sequence: CDR1 MNHNY, CDR2 SVGAGI (reference sequence). The DNA for the CDR3 is TGTGCCAGCAGTTACCGGGACAGCGAGCAGTACTTC. It translates to CASSYRDSEQYF.